Below, one T cell receptor beta chain is given with its context. What it binds is not known. This specimen comes from a study of cytomegalovirus exposure and HLA in healthy donors. Across the whole study: T cells numbering around 200 million yielded around 120 million unique TCR beta sequences in an earlier analysis.

The study, taken as a whole, reports: With later analysis, a missense DCLRE1C variant became linked to TCR beta V- and J-gene trimming. A later analysis reported that several of the most significant clusters appeared to be linked to common viral pathogens, among them Epstein-Barr virus.

The PCR was carried out with 60 Vbeta primers and 13 Jbeta primers. TCRdb's copy holds only in-frame clones and misses some; the assay was immunoSEQ multiplex PCR. The repertoire consists of fewer than 110,000 clones, with roughly 66% occurring once and the leading ten covering approximately 3.5%. The J segment lost 3 bases and the V segment lost 1 base, leaving 6 bases of the junction unmatched. CDR1 LNHNV and CDR2 YYDKDF come from the germline V gene (reference sequence). The CDR3 contains 16 residues. The sample taken for sequencing was PBMCs. The sequence was collected from a woman aged 45-59 years in good health and CMV-seronegative. The chain combines TRBV15 with TRBJ1-5, with 7 nucleotides matching TRBD1. CDR3 nucleotide sequence: TGTGCCACCAGCAGAGCCCGGGACAGAAACAATCAGCCCCAGCATTTT. Amino acid sequence: CATSRARDRNNQPQHF. Supplemented by reference TRBV15 and TRBJ1-5, the full variable domain reads DAMVIQNPRYQVTQFGKPVTLSCSQTLNHNVMYWYQQKSSQAPKLLFHYYDKDFNNEADTPDNFQSRRPNTSFCFLDIRSPGLGDTAMYLCATSRARDRNNQPQHFGDGTRLSIL.